This entry is about one T cell receptor beta chain. This clone was seen more than once but under ten times. The target of this receptor is not known. No much larger clonotype is one base removed from it; base qualities were not supplied. These data belong to a study of Ad26.COV2.S vaccination and SARS-CoV-2 variants (TCRdb year 2021). With regard to the full study: Donors in the vaccine arm were drawn from COV1001, a phase I-IIa trial of Ad26.COV2.S in healthy adults that was multicentre, randomized, double-blind and placebo-controlled. Ad26.COV2.S was given intramuscularly at 5x10^10 or 1x10^11 viral particles, as a single shot or as two shots 56 days apart. Investigators did not know the trial group allocation while performing experiments and assessing outcomes. The TCR-sequenced set comprised approximately 32 samples: approximately 19 Ad26.COV2.S vaccine recipients, 5 placebo recipients and 8 SARS-CoV-2 convalescent individuals. Participants in the trial were split at random into five groups of five each, receiving low-dose or high-dose Ad26.COV2.S once or twice, or else placebo on both occasions. TCRbeta repertoire sequencing served as the tool for gauging how specific and how broad the SARS-CoV-2-reactive T cell receptors were following Ad26.COV2.S vaccination. The investigation overall reported the following: Vaccine and placebo recipients had similar non-spike TCR breadth, a finding consistent with the vaccine containing only spike. It was noted by the authors that total T cell responses may have been underestimated by the TCR breadth and depth analyses. After vaccination, spike-specific CD8+ and CD4+ T cell responses were reported to show substantial breadth. The study was not powered for comparison of responses between vaccine doses or regimens. Spike-specific TCR breadth was higher in Ad26.COV2.S recipients than in placebo recipients (P = 0.0014).

This sample's treatment or condition label indicates: some 20 received Ad26.COV2.S at low or high dose, single or two shots; several received placebo; per-sample allocation not given. Repertoires of vaccine and placebo recipients were sequenced from samples collected on day 63 after the first injection. Between 29 July and 7 August 2020, Cohort 1b enrolled 20 to 30 adults aged 18-55 years at one site in Boston, USA. Ad26.COV2.S was a replication-incompetent adenovirus type 26 vector expressing a prefusion-stabilized SARS-CoV-2 spike protein from the original Wuhan strain. The immunoSEQ Assay was the method used to sequence TCRbeta CDR3 regions. After extraction, genomic DNA underwent amplification by bias-controlled multiplex PCR, followed by high-throughput sequencing. The original methods were these. To quantify the absolute abundance of every unique TCRbeta CDR3 region, sequences were collapsed and filtered. Usable DNA was measured by amplifying reference genes present in all nucleated cells, and TCRbeta template counts were normalized to that usable DNA to estimate T cell fraction. Repertoire TCRs were annotated as SARS-CoV-2-specific by exact matching of V gene, CDR3 amino acid sequence and J gene to a known reactive TCR set. The reference SARS-CoV-2 TCR set was obtained from MIRA and was filtered for enrichment in COVID-19-positive ImmuneCODE repertoires, whereby public or cross-reactive TCRs were removed. Drawing on the MIRA antigens, annotated TCRs were analysed further at the level of specific ORF or position within ORF. Breadth was defined as the number of annotated unique rearrangements divided by the total number of unique productive rearrangements, and depth was defined as the summed frequency of the annotated unique rearrangements. Group comparisons of TCR breadth used two-sided Wilcoxon rank-sum tests. TCRdb provides this immuneACCESS table in a form limited to in-frame rearrangements. Some clones are lacking; in checked studies, under half of them reflect an unresolved V gene, and why the rest are absent is not known. From that table come the V and J calls and clone size; the DNA was used to work out D and trimming. The sample table records hundreds of thousands of clones; around 92% of these occur just once. Together, the top ten hold roughly 1.5% of the sample.

Reading from cysteine to phenylalanine, the CDR3 counts 13 amino acids. Just CDR3 DNA is preserved here, 39 bases in frame from base 1. Cut back by 3 bases and 3 bases, the V and J ends lie 6 bases apart. The CDR1 and CDR2 encoded by the germline V gene are SGHDN and FVKESK. The clonotype comes from a person aged 18-65 years who received the Ad26.COV2.S COVID-19 vaccine or a placebo. The V gene is TRBV14 and the J gene is TRBJ1-5, with no confidently assigned D gene. This specimen consisted of peripheral blood, obtained in a trial of Ad26.COV2.S vaccine versus placebo. The CDR3 protein: CASSHGNNQPQHF. The bases are TGTGCCAGCAGCCACGGGAACAATCAGCCCCAGCATTTT.